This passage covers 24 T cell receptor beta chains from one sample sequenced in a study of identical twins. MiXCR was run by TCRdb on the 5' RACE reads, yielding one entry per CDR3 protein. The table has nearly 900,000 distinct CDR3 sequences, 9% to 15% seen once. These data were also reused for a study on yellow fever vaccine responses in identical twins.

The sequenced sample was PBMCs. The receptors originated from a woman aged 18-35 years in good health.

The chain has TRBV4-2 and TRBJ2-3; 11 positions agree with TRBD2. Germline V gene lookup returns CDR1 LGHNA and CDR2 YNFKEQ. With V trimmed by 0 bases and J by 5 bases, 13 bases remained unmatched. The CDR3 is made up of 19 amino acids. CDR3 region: CASSQEVVAGGPRIDTQYF. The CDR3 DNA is TGTGCCAGCAGCCAAGAGGTAGTAGCGGGGGGGCCGCGGATAGATACGCAGTATTTT.

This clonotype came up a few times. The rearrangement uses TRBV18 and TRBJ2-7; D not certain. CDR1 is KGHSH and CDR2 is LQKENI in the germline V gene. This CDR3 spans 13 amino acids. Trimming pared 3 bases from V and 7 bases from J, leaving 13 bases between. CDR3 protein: CASSPGRTREQYV. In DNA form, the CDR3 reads TGTGCCAGCTCACCTGGACGGACCAGGGAGCAGTACGTC.

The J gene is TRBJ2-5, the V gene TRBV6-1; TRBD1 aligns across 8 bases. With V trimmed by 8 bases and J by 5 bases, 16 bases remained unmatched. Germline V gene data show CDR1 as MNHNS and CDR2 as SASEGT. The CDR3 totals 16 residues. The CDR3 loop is CASGGRTGMGSETQYF. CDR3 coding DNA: TGTGCCAGCGGTGGGAGGACAGGGATGGGGTCGGAGACCCAGTACTTC.

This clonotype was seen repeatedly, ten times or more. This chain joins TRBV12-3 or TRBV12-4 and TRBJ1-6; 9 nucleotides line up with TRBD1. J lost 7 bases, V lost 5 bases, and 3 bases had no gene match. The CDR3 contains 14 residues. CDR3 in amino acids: CASSQDRGNSPLHF. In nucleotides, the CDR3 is TGTGCCAGCAGTCAGGACAGGGGCAATTCACCCCTCCACTTT.

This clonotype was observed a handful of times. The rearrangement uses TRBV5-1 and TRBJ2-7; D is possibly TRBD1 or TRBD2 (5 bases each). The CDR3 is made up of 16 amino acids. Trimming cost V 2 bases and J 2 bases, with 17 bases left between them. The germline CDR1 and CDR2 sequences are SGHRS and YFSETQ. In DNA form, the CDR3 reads TGCGCCAGCAGCTTACAGTCCGGGACGCCTACCTACGAGCAGTACTTC. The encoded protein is CASSLQSGTPTYEQYF. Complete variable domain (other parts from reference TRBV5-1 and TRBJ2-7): KAGVTQTPRYLIKTRGQQVTLSCSPISGHRSVSWYQQTPGQGLQFLFEYFSETQRNKGNFPGRFSGRQFSNSRSEMNVSTLELGDSALYLCASSLQSGTPTYEQYFGPGTRLTVT.

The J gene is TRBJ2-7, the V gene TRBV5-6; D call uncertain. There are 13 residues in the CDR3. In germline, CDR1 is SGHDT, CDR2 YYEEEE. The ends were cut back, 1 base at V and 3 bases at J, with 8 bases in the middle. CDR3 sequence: CASSLYSLYEQYV. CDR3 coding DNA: TGTGCCAGCAGCTTGTACAGCCTCTACGAGCAGTACGTC.

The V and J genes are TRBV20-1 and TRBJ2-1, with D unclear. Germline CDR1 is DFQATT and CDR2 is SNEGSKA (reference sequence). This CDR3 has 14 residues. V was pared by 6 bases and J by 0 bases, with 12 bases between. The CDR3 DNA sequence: TGCAGTGCCCCCCCGGCCAGCTCCTACAATGAGCAGTTCTTC. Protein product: CSAPPASSYNEQFF.

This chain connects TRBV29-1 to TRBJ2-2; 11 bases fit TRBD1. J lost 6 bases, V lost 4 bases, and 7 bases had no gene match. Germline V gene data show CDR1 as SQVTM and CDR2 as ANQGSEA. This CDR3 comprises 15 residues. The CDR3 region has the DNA TGCAGCGTTGGGGGAGGACAGGGGGCACCCGGGGAGCTGTTTTTT. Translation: CSVGGGQGAPGELFF.

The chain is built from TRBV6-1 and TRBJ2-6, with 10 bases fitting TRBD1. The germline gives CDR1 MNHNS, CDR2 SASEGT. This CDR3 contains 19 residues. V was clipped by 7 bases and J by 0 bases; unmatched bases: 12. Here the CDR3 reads CASTLRGDRGRSGANVLTF. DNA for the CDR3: TGTGCCAGCACCCTAAGGGGGGACAGGGGACGCTCTGGGGCCAACGTCCTGACTTTC.

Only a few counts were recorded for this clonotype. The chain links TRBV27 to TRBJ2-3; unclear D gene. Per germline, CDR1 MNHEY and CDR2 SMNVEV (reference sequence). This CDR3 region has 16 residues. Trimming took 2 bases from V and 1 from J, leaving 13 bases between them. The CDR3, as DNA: TGTGCCAGCAGTTTAAGAAGGGCTACTCGCACAGATACGCAGTATTTT. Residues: CASSLRRATRTDTQYF.

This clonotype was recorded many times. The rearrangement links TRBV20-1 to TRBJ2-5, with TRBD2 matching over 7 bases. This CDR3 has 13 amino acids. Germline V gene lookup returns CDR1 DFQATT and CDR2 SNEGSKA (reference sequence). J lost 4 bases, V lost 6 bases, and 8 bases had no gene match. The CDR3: CSAPASGGETQYF. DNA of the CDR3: TGCAGTGCCCCAGCTAGCGGAGGAGAGACCCAGTACTTC.

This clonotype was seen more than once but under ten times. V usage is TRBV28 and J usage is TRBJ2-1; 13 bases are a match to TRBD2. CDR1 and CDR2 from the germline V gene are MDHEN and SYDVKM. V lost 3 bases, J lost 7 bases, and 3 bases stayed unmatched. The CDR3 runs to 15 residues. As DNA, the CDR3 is TGTGCCAGCAGTTTGGGGACTAGCGGGGAGAATGAGCAGTTCTTC. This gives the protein CASSLGTSGENEQFF.

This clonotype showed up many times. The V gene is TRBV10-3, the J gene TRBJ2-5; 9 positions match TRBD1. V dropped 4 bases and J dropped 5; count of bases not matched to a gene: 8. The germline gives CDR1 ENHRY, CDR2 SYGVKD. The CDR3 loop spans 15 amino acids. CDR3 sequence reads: CAISADRGFAETQYF. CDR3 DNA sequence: TGTGCCATCAGTGCCGACAGGGGGTTTGCGGAGACCCAGTACTTC.

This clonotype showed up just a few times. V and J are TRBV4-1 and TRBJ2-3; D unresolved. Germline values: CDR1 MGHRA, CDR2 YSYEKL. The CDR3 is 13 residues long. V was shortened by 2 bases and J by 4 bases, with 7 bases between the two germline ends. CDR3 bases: TGCGCCAGCAGCCAACCGCTTGCAGATACGCAGTATTTT. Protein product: CASSQPLADTQYF.

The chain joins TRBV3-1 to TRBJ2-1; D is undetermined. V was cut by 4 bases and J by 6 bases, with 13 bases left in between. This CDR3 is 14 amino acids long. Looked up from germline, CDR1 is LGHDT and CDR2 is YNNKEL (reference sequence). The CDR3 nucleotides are TGTGCCAGCAGCCCCCAGCGAACAGCCAATGAGCAGTTCTTC. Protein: CASSPQRTANEQFF.

The CDR3 region is CASSHLQTQYF. The DNA for the CDR3 is TGTGCCAGCAGCCACCTCCAGACCCAGTACTTC. This sequence joins TRBV4-2 and TRBJ2-5; the D is unclear. V was shortened by 3 bases and J by 6 bases, with 5 bases between the two germline ends. The CDR3 spans 11 residues. Germline lookup yields CDR1 LGHNA and CDR2 YNFKEQ.

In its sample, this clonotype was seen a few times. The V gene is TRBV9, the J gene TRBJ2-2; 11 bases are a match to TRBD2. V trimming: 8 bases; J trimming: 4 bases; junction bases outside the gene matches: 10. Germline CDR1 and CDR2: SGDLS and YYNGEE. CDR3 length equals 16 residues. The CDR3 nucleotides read TGTGCCAGTGCCCCCACTAGCGGGAGAATCACCGGGGAGCTGTTTTTT. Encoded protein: CASAPTSGRITGELFF. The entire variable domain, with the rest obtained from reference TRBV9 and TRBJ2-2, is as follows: DSGVTQTPKHLITATGQRVTLRCSPRSGDLSVYWYQQSLDQGLQFLIQYYNGEERAKGNILERFSAQQFPDLHSELNLSSLELGDSALYFCASAPTSGRITGELFFGEGSRLTVL.

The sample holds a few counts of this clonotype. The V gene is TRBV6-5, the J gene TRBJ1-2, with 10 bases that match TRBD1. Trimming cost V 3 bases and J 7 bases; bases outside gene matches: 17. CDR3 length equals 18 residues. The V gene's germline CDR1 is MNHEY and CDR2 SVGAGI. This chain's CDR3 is CASSYPLDRGRRVCGYTF. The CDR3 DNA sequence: TGTGCCAGCAGTTATCCCCTCGACAGGGGGCGCCGGGTTTGTGGCTACACCTTC.

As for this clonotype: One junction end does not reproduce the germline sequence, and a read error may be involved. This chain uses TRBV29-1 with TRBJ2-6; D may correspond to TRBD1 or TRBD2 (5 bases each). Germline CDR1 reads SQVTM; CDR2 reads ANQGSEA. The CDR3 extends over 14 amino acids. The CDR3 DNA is TGCAGCGTGGGCCAGCACTCTGGGGGCAACGTCCTGACTTTC. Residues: CSVGQHSGGNVLTF. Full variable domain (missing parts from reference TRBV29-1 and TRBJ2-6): SAVISQKPSRDICQRGTSLTIQCQVDSQVTMMFWYRQQPGQSLTLIATANQGSEATYESGFVIDKFPISRPNLTFSTLTVSNMSPEDSSIYLCSVGQHSGGNVLTFGAGSRLTVL.

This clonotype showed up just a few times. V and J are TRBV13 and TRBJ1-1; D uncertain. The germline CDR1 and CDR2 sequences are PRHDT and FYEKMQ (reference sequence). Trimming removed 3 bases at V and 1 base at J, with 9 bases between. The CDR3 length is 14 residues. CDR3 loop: CASSFWSENTEAFF. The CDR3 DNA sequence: TGTGCCAGCAGCTTCTGGTCGGAGAACACTGAAGCTTTCTTT.

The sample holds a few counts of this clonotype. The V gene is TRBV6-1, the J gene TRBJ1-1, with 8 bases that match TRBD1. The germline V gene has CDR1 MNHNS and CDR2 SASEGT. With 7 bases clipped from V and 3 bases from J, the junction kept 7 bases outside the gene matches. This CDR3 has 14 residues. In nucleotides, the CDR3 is TGTGCCAGCACCTTGACAGGGGCCTACACTGAAGCTTTCTTT. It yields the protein CASTLTGAYTEAFF.

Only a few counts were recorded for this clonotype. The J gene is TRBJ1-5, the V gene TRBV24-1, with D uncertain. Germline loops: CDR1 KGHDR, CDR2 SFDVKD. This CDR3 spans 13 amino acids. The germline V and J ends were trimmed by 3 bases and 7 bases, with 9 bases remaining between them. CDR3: CATSDTVGQPQHF. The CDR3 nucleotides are TGTGCCACCAGTGATACGGTAGGACAGCCCCAGCATTTT.

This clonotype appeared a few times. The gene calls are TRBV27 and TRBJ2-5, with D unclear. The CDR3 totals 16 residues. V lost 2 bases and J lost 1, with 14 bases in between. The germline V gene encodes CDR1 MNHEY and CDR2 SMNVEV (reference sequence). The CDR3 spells CASSLGSGVGQETQYF. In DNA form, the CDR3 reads TGTGCCAGCAGTTTAGGTTCTGGTGTGGGCCAAGAGACCCAGTACTTC.

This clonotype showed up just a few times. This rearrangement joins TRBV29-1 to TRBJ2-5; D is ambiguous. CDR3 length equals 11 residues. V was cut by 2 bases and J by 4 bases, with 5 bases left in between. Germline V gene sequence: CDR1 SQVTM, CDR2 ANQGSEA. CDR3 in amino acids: CSVEPLETQYF. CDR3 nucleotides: TGCAGCGTTGAACCCTTAGAGACCCAGTACTTC. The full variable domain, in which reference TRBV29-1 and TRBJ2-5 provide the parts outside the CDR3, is SAVISQKPSRDICQRGTSLTIQCQVDSQVTMMFWYRQQPGQSLTLIATANQGSEATYESGFVIDKFPISRPNLTFSTLTVSNMSPEDSSIYLCSVEPLETQYFGPGTRLLVL.